Here is one TCR beta chain with its context. The data belong to a study of cytomegalovirus exposure and HLA in healthy donors. Trimming removed 7 bases at V and 11 bases at J, with 17 bases between. The germline CDR1 and CDR2 sequences are PRHDT and FYEKMQ (reference sequence). This CDR3 region has 12 residues. The PCR ran on 60 Vbeta and 13 Jbeta primers. Clones were sequenced by immunoSEQ multiplex PCR, and TCRdb holds only the in-frame ones, with some missing. The table shows 90,000 to 100,000 clones, with 60% to 80% occurring only once. Sequenced input: PBMCs. V gene TRBV13 combines with J gene TRBJ1-1, with D perhaps matching TRBD1 (5 bases). The clonotype comes from a female donor in good health and CMV-seronegative. The CDR3 sequence: CASTSRGGAAFF. CDR3 DNA: TGTGCCAGCACCAGTCGGGGAGGGGCGGCTTTCTTT.